These 30 T cell receptor beta chains share one sample of origin, sequenced in a study of T cells in Graves' hyperthyroidism and ophthalmopathy (dated by TCRdb to between 2018 and 2021). Library method: multiplex PCR. Sequencer: Illumina HiSeq 2000. The TCR beta CDR3 regions were amplified from RNA transcripts. A first-round RT-PCR of the TCR CDR3 used the HTBI primer set with the Qiagen OneStep RT-PCR kit. TCRdb passed the public sequencing reads through fastp at Q25 and MiXCR, retaining productive beta sequences. A single entry per CDR3 protein holds the most common genes and DNA from its merged rows. Counted in this sample were about 290,000 distinct CDR3 sequences; roughly 15% of them appeared once. Together, the top ten hold around 31% of the sample. Sample: blood. Source of these receptors: a woman aged 50 to 60 with Graves' hyperthyroidism that later progressed to Graves' ophthalmopathy.

The chain carries TRBV9 and TRBJ2-1; D is undetermined. Germline loops: CDR1 SGDLS, CDR2 YYNGEE. Trimming took 5 bases from V and 3 from J, leaving 6 bases between them. This CDR3 is 12 amino acids long. As DNA, the CDR3 is TGTGCCAGCAGTAGCTTCTACAATGAGCAGTTCTTC. Its translation is CASSSFYNEQFF.

This clonotype was seen at least ten times. The chain couples TRBV3-1 to TRBJ1-5; D might be TRBD1 (6 bases). The V gene lost 1 base and the J gene lost 6 bases, with 10 bases spanning the gap. The germline V gene has CDR1 LGHDT and CDR2 YNNKEL (reference sequence). The CDR3 covers 14 residues. In nucleotides, the CDR3 is TGTGCCAGCAGCCAAGGAATGGGGGCTCAGCCCCAGCATTTT. This codes for CASSQGMGAQPQHF.

The rearrangement links TRBV6-1 to TRBJ1-1, with D uncertain. Germline V gene sequence: CDR1 MNHNS, CDR2 SASEGT. Trimming left V 5 bases short and J 7 bases short, with 17 bases between. The CDR3 is made up of 14 amino acids. In DNA form, the CDR3 reads TGTGCCAGCAGTTCAAATTACCGGGAGATTGAAGCTTTCTTT. It yields the protein CASSSNYREIEAFF.

This clonotype has a handful of counts. The chain employs TRBV20-1 and TRBJ1-5; D is perhaps TRBD1 (6 bases). This CDR3 region has 8 residues. Germline CDR1 reads DFQATT; CDR2 reads SNEGSKA (reference sequence). V lost 7 bases, J lost 16 bases, and 11 bases lay in between. CDR3: CSDPTGHF. CDR3 nucleotide sequence: TGCAGTGACCCGACAGGACATTTT.

This clonotype was seen repeatedly, ten times or more. The genes are TRBV7-2 and TRBJ1-2; no reliable D call. Germline loops: CDR1 SGHTA, CDR2 FQGNSA. Trimming removed 6 bases from V and 1 base from J, with 18 bases in between. This CDR3 contains 16 residues. The CDR3, as DNA: TGTGCCAGCAGTTTCAGTGTACTTGCCCTTAACTATGGCTACACCTTC. Amino acids: CASSFSVLALNYGYTF.

The sample holds many counts of this clonotype. J is TRBJ2-7 and V is TRBV3-1; TRBD1 matches 7 bases. The germline CDR1 and CDR2 sequences are LGHDT and YNNKEL (reference sequence). Germline trimming cut 3 bases from V and 2 bases from J; bases unmatched to any gene: 7. This CDR3 is 15 amino acids long. The CDR3 reads CASSHLQGPAYEQYF. In DNA form, the CDR3 reads TGTGCCAGCAGCCACCTACAGGGGCCAGCCTACGAGCAGTACTTC.

As concerns this clonotype: Since a much larger clone is just one base distant, this may be a read error. This rearrangement joins TRBV10-3 to TRBJ1-1; D not resolved. The CDR3 has 12 residues. Germline V gives CDR1 ENHRY, CDR2 SYGVKD. The CDR3 bases are TGTGCCATCAGTGGGAGGAGCACTGATGCTTTCTTT. It encodes CAISGRSTDAFF.

This clonotype showed up many times. The CDR3 DNA reads TGTGCCAGCAAACCATTTGGGGGCCCGACGTCCGAATACGAGCAGTACTTC. Its protein product is CASKPFGGPTSEYEQYF. V usage is TRBV28 and J usage is TRBJ2-7; D is possibly TRBD1 (6 bases). V was clipped by 7 bases and J by 4 bases, with 26 bases between them. The CDR3 contains 17 residues. Germline V gene sequence: CDR1 MDHEN, CDR2 SYDVKM. Combining the CDR3 with reference TRBV28 and TRBJ2-7 gives the whole variable domain DVKVTQSSRYLVKRTGEKVFLECVQDMDHENMFWYRQDPGLGLRLIYFSYDVKMKEKGDIPEGYSVSREKKERFSLILESASTNQTSMYLCASKPFGGPTSEYEQYFGPGTRLTVT.

This chain connects TRBV5-1 to TRBJ2-1, with D uncertain. The length of the CDR3 is 13 residues. Germline V lookup: CDR1 SGHRS, CDR2 YFSETQ. V was clipped by 4 bases and J by 5 bases, with 10 bases between them. The CDR3 DNA sequence: TGCGCCAGCAGCGTACGGACGGACAATGAGCAGTTCTTC. As protein: CASSVRTDNEQFF.

This clonotype was seen repeatedly, ten times or more. The rearrangement joins TRBV20-1 to TRBJ2-5; D is perhaps TRBD1 (6 bases). CDR3 size: 12 residues. The germline gives CDR1 DFQATT, CDR2 SNEGSKA (reference sequence). The CDR3 DNA is TGCAGCCGAGAAGGGGGTGGTGAGACCCAGTACTTC. Residues: CSREGGGETQYF.

This clonotype has ten or more counts. The chain is built from TRBV24-1 and TRBJ2-1, with a weak D call TRBD2 (6 bases). The V and J ends lost 4 bases and 11 bases respectively, with 11 bases between them. Germline V gene sequence: CDR1 KGHDR, CDR2 SFDVKD. The CDR3 loop spans 12 amino acids. CDR3 sequence (DNA): TGTGCCACCAGTGACTCTAGGACTAAGCAGTTCTTC. It is translated as CATSDSRTKQFF.

The table lists this clonotype with many counts. This chain uses TRBV28 with TRBJ2-5; tentatively, D is TRBD2 (5 bases). V was trimmed by 5 bases and J by 2 bases, leaving 9 bases between them. The CDR3 runs to 13 residues. The germline V gene has CDR1 MDHEN and CDR2 SYDVKM. In DNA form, the CDR3 reads TGTGCCAGCAGTATTACTAGACAAGAGACCCAGTACTTC. This codes for CASSITRQETQYF.

This clonotype was seen at least ten times. The gene calls are TRBV13 and TRBJ2-1; 8 positions match TRBD1. Germline CDR1 PRHDT, CDR2 FYEKMQ (reference sequence). V was pared by 0 bases and J by 9 bases, with 7 bases of the junction left unmatched. The CDR3 totals 15 residues. CDR3 residues: CASSLGQGAVIEQFF. The CDR3 coding sequence is TGTGCCAGCAGCTTAGGGCAGGGGGCAGTCATTGAGCAGTTCTTC.

This chain links TRBV6-1 with TRBJ1-2; no clear D. The CDR3 spans 14 residues. The germline gives CDR1 MNHNS, CDR2 SASEGT. V lost 6 bases and J 1 base, leaving 12 bases between the germline ends. CDR3 region: CASSLSILNYGYTF. CDR3 nucleotide sequence: TGTGCCAGCAGCCTATCAATCCTTAACTATGGCTACACCTTC.

This clonotype has at least ten counts. The chain joins TRBV2 to TRBJ2-7; TRBD2 might be the D (7 bases). The CDR3 consists of 13 residues. V gave up 1 base and J gave up 6 bases, with 10 bases separating them. The germline V gene encodes CDR1 SNHLY and CDR2 FYNNEI. The CDR3 DNA sequence: TGTGCCAGCAGTGAAGTTGGGGGGGCCGAGCAGTACTTC. This gives the protein CASSEVGGAEQYF.

This clonotype was detected ten times or more. The chain has TRBV12-5 and TRBJ2-1; 9 positions match TRBD2. Unmatched junction bases numbered 5, after V lost 6 bases and J lost 8 bases. The CDR3 has 13 residues. Germline-derived CDR1 and CDR2 are LGHNT and FRNRAP. This CDR3 reads CASGLAGDDEQFF. The CDR3 bases are TGTGCTAGTGGCTTAGCGGGAGACGATGAGCAGTTCTTC.

There are many counts of this clonotype. V and J are TRBV5-1 and TRBJ2-1; 7 bases match TRBD2. Germline CDR1 SGHRS, CDR2 YFSETQ. The CDR3 runs 14 residues. J gave up 5 bases and V 6 bases, and 8 bases lay outside the gene matches. CDR3 loop: CASTILGGNNEQFF. For the CDR3, the DNA is TGCGCCAGCACCATTTTGGGAGGGAACAATGAGCAGTTCTTC.

This clonotype has a single count. This sequence joins TRBV6-2 or TRBV6-3 and TRBJ1-1; D gene uncertain. CDR3 length equals 14 residues. CDR1 and CDR2 from the germline V gene are MNHEY and SVGEGT. V gave up 2 bases and J gave up 2 bases, with 9 bases separating them. CDR3 coding DNA: TGTGCCAGCAGTTACGATACTCGAAACACTGAAGCTTTCTTT. Translated, it gives CASSYDTRNTEAFF.

Turning to this clonotype: This sequence may be a read error, since a much larger clone differs from it by one base. This rearrangement joins TRBV28 to TRBJ2-7; TRBD1 might be the D (6 bases). Germline V gene data show CDR1 as MDHEN and CDR2 as SYDVKM. The CDR3 spans 14 residues. The CDR3, as DNA: TGTGCCAGCAGTTCCCACCGGACAGCCTACGAGCGGTACTTC. Its protein is CASSSHRTAYERYF.

Worth noting for this clonotype: A much larger clone lies a single base off, so this may be a read error. This sequence joins TRBV12-5 and TRBJ1-3, with D unclear. Trimming cost V 1 base and J 2 bases, with 15 bases left between them. The CDR3 has 17 residues. Germline lookup yields CDR1 LGHNT and CDR2 FRNRAP. Written as DNA, the CDR3 is TGTGCTAGTGGTTTGGCAATCGACGGGGTACCTGGAAACACCATATATTTT. Translating it yields CASGLAIDGVPGNTIYF.

V gene TRBV6-1 combines with J gene TRBJ1-4; TRBD1 might be the D (5 bases). This CDR3 contains 17 residues. V dropped 5 bases and J dropped 0 bases, with 16 bases sitting between them. Germline values: CDR1 MNHNS, CDR2 SASEGT. For the CDR3, the DNA is TGTGCCAGCAGTAAAAAGGGGACCGGAGCAACTAATGAAAAACTGTTTTTT. Amino acids: CASSKKGTGATNEKLFF.

This clonotype was recorded at least ten times. The chain links TRBV28 to TRBJ2-5, with 8 nucleotides matching TRBD1. The length of the CDR3 is 13 residues. J lost 5 bases, V lost 11 bases, and 10 bases had no gene match. The germline CDR1 and CDR2 sequences are MDHEN and SYDVKM. The CDR3 loop reads CAGGQADEETQYF. Written as DNA, the CDR3 is TGTGCCGGGGGACAGGCAGACGAGGAGACCCAGTACTTC.

The chain carries TRBV29-1 and TRBJ1-1, with D possibly TRBD1 on 5 matching bases. This CDR3 is built from 13 residues. Germline V CDR1 and CDR2: SQVTM, ANQGSEA. V lost 3 bases and J lost 0, with 8 bases in between. CDR3: CSVDRGMNTEAFF. In nucleotides, the CDR3 is TGCAGCGTTGATAGGGGCATGAACACTGAAGCTTTCTTT.

This clonotype has just a few counts. V usage is TRBV6-5 and J usage is TRBJ1-2; D gene ambiguous. The germline CDR1 and CDR2 sequences are MNHEY and SVGAGI. V gave up 2 bases and J gave up 8 bases, with 6 bases separating them. There are 11 residues in the CDR3. The CDR3 is CASSYANGYTF. CDR3 in DNA: TGTGCCAGCAGTTACGCGAACGGCTACACCTTC.

In its sample, this clonotype was seen many times. CDR3 region: CASSSGTPWETQYF. The CDR3 region has the DNA TGTGCCAGCAGCTCTGGGACACCATGGGAGACCCAGTACTTC. V is TRBV7-3 and J is TRBJ2-5, with D perhaps TRBD1 (6 bases). This CDR3 is 14 amino acids long. Trimming cost V 4 bases and J 5 bases, with 14 bases left between them. Per germline, CDR1 SGHTA and CDR2 FQGTGA.

There are many counts of this clonotype. This chain links TRBV2 with TRBJ2-2; D possibly corresponds to TRBD2 (5 bases). The V and J ends lost 5 bases and 5 bases respectively, with 21 bases between them. The CDR3 runs to 17 residues. Germline lookup yields CDR1 SNHLY and CDR2 FYNNEI. CDR3: CASSSPDIGSGTGELFF. The CDR3 coding sequence is TGTGCCAGCAGTTCGCCCGACATCGGCTCGGGGACCGGGGAGCTGTTTTTT. The complete variable domain, with remaining parts taken from reference TRBV2 and TRBJ2-2, reads EPEVTQTPSHQVTQMGQEVILRCVPISNHLYFYWYRQILGQKVEFLVSFYNNEISEKSEIFDDQFSVERPDGSNFTLKIRSTKLEDSAMYFCASSSPDIGSGTGELFFGEGSRLTVL.

Ten or more counts support this clonotype. The chain uses TRBV15 and TRBJ2-5, with 8 nucleotides matching TRBD1. V dropped 4 bases and J dropped 4; count of bases not matched to a gene: 11. The germline gives CDR1 LNHNV, CDR2 YYDKDF (reference sequence). There are 16 residues in the CDR3. The CDR3 sequence: CATSTPGQARRETQYF. As DNA, the CDR3 is TGTGCCACCAGCACGCCGGGACAGGCTCGGCGAGAGACCCAGTACTTC.

The sample holds many counts of this clonotype. J is TRBJ2-7 and V is TRBV2; the match to TRBD1 covers 8 bases. The CDR3 has 12 residues. Trimming took 6 bases from V and 6 from J; bases not matched to a gene: 4. CDR1 is SNHLY, CDR2 FYNNEI, per germline. Written as DNA, the CDR3 is TGTGCCAGCAGACCGGACAGGGTCGAGCAGTACTTC. Translating it yields CASRPDRVEQYF.

V usage is TRBV9 and J usage is TRBJ2-1; possible D gene TRBD2, 5 bases. V was pared by 0 bases and J by 0 bases, with 16 bases between. The CDR3 covers 18 residues. The germline gives CDR1 SGDLS, CDR2 YYNGEE. The CDR3, as DNA: TGTGCCAGCAGCGTAGCTCGAGAGAGGGCCATCTCCTACAATGAGCAGTTCTTC. Protein product: CASSVARERAISYNEQFF.

This clonotype was observed at least ten times. The chain carries TRBV11-2 and TRBJ2-7, with D tentatively TRBD1 (6 bases). The CDR3 consists of 15 residues. CDR1 and CDR2 from the germline V gene are SGHAT and FQNNGV. Trimming took 4 bases from V and 6 from J, leaving 19 bases between them. The CDR3 coding sequence is TGTGCCAGCAGCTCCACTACCGGGACAACCCTCGAGCAGTACTTC. This gives the protein CASSSTTGTTLEQYF. Filled out from reference TRBV11-2 and TRBJ2-7, the complete variable domain reads EAGVAQSPRYKIIEKRQSVAFWCNPISGHATLYWYQQILGQGPKLLIQFQNNGVVDDSQLPKDRFSAERLKGVDSTLKIQPAKLEDSAVYLCASSSTTGTTLEQYFGPGTRLTVT.